The next 9 T cell receptor beta chains were all read from a single sample in a study of monozygotic twins with inflammatory bowel disease. TCRdb re-called the 5' RACE reads, yielding one record per CDR3 amino acid sequence without DNA. The table lists over 150,000 distinct CDR3 sequences. What was sequenced was blood. The origin of the receptors is a human donor with ulcerative colitis or Crohn's disease, or a healthy co-twin of an affected twin (not recorded which).

V is TRBV7-6 and J is TRBJ2-7; TCRdb designates TRBD1, a call that cannot be tested without DNA. Germline values: CDR1 SGHVS, CDR2 FNYEAQ. The CDR3 is 16 residues long. The CDR3 here is CASSSRQGVVTYEQYF.

The rearrangement uses TRBV28 and TRBJ2-1; the D call from TCRdb, TRBD1, cannot be confirmed without DNA. CDR1 and CDR2 (germline): MDHEN, SYDVKM. The CDR3 loop spans 15 amino acids. The CDR3 here is CASSSQGRLSDEQFF.

The chain uses TRBV20-1 and TRBJ1-5; there is no DNA to check the TCRdb D call of TRBD1. Germline lookup yields CDR1 DFQATT and CDR2 SNEGSKA (reference sequence). The CDR3 contains 16 residues. This chain's CDR3 is CSARVGTGGSGQPQHF.

This chain links TRBV20-1 with TRBJ2-5. Per germline, CDR1 DFQATT and CDR2 SNEGSKA (reference sequence). This CDR3 region has 14 residues. The CDR3 here is CSARDSDAQETQYF.

V gene TRBV7-2 combines with J gene TRBJ2-1. In germline, CDR1 is SGHTA, CDR2 FQGNSA. CDR3 size: 14 residues. This CDR3 reads CASRKQNSYNEQFF.

The chain is built from TRBV5-1 and TRBJ2-7; with no DNA, the TCRdb D assignment of TRBD1 cannot be verified. The germline V gene has CDR1 SGHRS and CDR2 YFSETQ. The CDR3 is 12 residues long. CDR3 sequence: CASSDPGGEQYF.

V is TRBV2 and J is TRBJ1-5; absent DNA, TCRdb's TRBD1 call cannot be checked. The CDR3 extends over 13 amino acids. Germline V gene lookup returns CDR1 SNHLY and CDR2 FYNNEI. The CDR3 reads CASSEVRDQPQHF. Using reference TRBV2 and TRBJ1-5 for the parts outside the CDR3, the full variable domain is EPEVTQTPSHQVTQMGQEVILRCVPISNHLYFYWYRQILGQKVEFLVSFYNNEISEKSEIFDDQFSVERPDGSNFTLKIRSTKLEDSAMYFCASSEVRDQPQHFGDGTRLSIL.

The V gene is TRBV20-1, the J gene TRBJ2-3; TCRdb's D gene call, TRBD2, goes unchecked for lack of DNA. The CDR3 is 18 residues long. Germline V gives CDR1 DFQATT, CDR2 SNEGSKA (reference sequence). The CDR3 region is CSADSPPQREIGPDTQYF.

The chain is built from TRBV5-1 and TRBJ1-2. Germline CDR1 SGHRS, CDR2 YFSETQ. This CDR3 contains 14 residues. The CDR3 loop reads CASEDSGTNYGYTF. Full variable domain (outside the CDR3, taken from reference TRBV5-1 and TRBJ1-2): KAGVTQTPRYLIKTRGQQVTLSCSPISGHRSVSWYQQTPGQGLQFLFEYFSETQRNKGNFPGRFSGRQFSNSRSEMNVSTLELGDSALYLCASEDSGTNYGYTFGSGTRLTVV.